The rows below give T cell receptor beta chains drawn from one sample of a study of cytomegalovirus exposure and HLA in healthy donors. TCRdb's table, derived via immunoSEQ multiplex PCR, lists solely in-frame clones and lacks some. The sample has approximately 210,000 clones, around 79% seen once. The sample was PBMCs. All receptors come from a male donor in good health and CMV-seronegative. Each CDR3 is given with its conserved first and last residue. The order of the fields is D gene, V gene, J gene, clone size, CDR3 protein, CDR3 DNA. D genes are given only for firm matches. Clone size is not always given. Where it is, it says once, few, many or a class for expanded clones.

TRBD1,TRBV7-9,TRBJ2-5,few,CASSNYWGTVETQYF,TGTGCCAGCAGCAACTACTGGGGGACAGTAGAGACCCAGTACTTC
TRBD1,TRBV27,TRBJ2-7,-,CASSLWTGVGDEQYF,TGTGCCAGCAGTTTATGGACAGGGGTCGGGGACGAGCAGTACTTC
TRBD1,TRBV7-7,TRBJ2-2,once,CASSLAHTGTGGGRTGELFF,TGTGCCAGCAGCTTAGCCCACACCGGGACAGGGGGCGGACGCACCGGGGAGCTGTTTTTT
TRBD1,TRBV6-4,TRBJ2-3,-,CASSAGTGDTDTQYF,TGTGCCAGCAGTGCCGGGACAGGGGACACAGATACGCAGTATTTT
-,TRBV11-2,TRBJ1-2,-,CASSLDGLYGYTF,TGTGCCAGCAGCCTCGATGGCCTCTATGGCTACACCTTC
TRBD2,TRBV30,TRBJ2-3,-,CAWSSSGRGTDTQYF,TGTGCCTGGAGTTCCAGCGGGAGAGGGACAGATACGCAGTATTTT
-,TRBV14,TRBJ1-1,-,CASSQYGGAVSTEAFF,TGTGCCAGCAGCCAATACGGGGGGGCCGTTTCTACTGAAGCTTTCTTT
-,TRBV7-8,TRBJ2-7,-,CASSLDRLTYEQYF,TGTGCCAGCAGCTTAGACAGGCTGACCTACGAGCAGTACTTC
TRBD1,TRBV6-6,TRBJ2-3,-,CASSSMTGVGDTQYF,TGTGCCAGCAGTTCTATGACAGGGGTAGGGGATACGCAGTATTTT
TRBD2,TRBV6-5,TRBJ2-5,-,CASSYSTGGGQETQYF,TGTGCCAGCAGTTACTCGACGGGGGGTGGACAAGAGACCCAGTACTTC